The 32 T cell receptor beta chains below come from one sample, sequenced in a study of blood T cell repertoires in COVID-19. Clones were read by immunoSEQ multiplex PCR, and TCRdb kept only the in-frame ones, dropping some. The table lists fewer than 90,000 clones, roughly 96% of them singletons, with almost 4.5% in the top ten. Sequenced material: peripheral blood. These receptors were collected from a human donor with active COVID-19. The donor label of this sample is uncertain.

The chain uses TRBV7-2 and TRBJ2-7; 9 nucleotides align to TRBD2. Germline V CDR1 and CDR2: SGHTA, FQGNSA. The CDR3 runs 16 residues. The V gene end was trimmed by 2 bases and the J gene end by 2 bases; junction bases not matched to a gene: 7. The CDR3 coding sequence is TGTGCCAGCAGCTTACGGGCGGGAGGGGGGACCTACGAGCAGTACTTC. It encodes CASSLRAGGGTYEQYF. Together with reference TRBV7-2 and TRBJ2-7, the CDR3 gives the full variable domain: GAGVSQSPSNKVTEKGKDVELRCDPISGHTALYWYRQSLGQGLEFLIYFQGNSAPDKSGLPSDRFSAERTGGSVSTLTIQRTQQEDSAVYLCASSLRAGGGTYEQYFGPGTRLTVT.

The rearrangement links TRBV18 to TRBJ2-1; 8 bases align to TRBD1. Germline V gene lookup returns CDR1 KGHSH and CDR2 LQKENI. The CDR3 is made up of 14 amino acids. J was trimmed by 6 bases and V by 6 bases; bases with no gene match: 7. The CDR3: CASSSDRVANEQFF. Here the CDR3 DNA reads TGTGCCAGCTCGTCGGACAGGGTCGCCAATGAGCAGTTCTTC.

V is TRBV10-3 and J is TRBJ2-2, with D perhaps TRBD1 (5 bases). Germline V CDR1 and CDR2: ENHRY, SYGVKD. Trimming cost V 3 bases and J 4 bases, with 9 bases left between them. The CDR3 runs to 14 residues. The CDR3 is CAISEPGPTGELFF. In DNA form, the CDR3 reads TGTGCCATCAGTGAACCAGGGCCCACCGGGGAGCTGTTTTTT.

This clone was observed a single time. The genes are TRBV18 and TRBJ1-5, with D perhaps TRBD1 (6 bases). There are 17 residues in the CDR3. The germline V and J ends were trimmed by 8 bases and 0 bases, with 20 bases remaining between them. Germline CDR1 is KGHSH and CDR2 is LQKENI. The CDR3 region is CASTTLRWGPSNQPQHF. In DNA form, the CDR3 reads TGTGCCAGCACCACACTTCGCTGGGGGCCTAGCAATCAGCCCCAGCATTTT.

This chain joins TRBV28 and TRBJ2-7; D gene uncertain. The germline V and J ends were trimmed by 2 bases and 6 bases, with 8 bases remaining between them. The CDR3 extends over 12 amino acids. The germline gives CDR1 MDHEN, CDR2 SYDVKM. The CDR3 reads CASSLPGGEQYF. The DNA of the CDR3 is TGTGCCAGCAGTTTACCCGGTGGCGAGCAGTACTTC.

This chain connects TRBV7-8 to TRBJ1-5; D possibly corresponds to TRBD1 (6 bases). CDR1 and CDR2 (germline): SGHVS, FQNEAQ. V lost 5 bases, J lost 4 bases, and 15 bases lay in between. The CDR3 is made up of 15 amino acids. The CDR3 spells CASSPWTEVNQPQHF. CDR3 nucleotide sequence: TGTGCCAGCAGCCCATGGACAGAGGTTAATCAGCCCCAGCATTTT.

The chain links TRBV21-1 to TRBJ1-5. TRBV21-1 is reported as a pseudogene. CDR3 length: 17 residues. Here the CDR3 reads CASSPGGRGGSNQPQHF. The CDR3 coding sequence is TGTGCCAGCAGTCCGGGGGGGCGGGGTGGTAGCAATCAGCCCCAGCATTTT.

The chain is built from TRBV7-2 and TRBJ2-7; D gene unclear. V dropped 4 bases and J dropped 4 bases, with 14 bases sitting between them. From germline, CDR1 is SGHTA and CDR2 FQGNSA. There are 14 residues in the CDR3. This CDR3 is CASSSLGSLYEQYF. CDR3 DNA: TGTGCCAGCAGCTCCCTAGGCTCTCTGTACGAGCAGTACTTC.

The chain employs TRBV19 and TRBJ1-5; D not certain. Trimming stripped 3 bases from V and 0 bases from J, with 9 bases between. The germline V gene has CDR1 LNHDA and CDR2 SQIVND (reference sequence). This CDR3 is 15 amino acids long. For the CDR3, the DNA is TGTGCCAGTAGTATCGGCGAGGTTAGCAATCAGCCCCAGCATTTT. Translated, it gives CASSIGEVSNQPQHF.

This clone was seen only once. CDR3 DNA sequence: TGTGCCAGCAGCTTGTCTCGGGGGGCCCCAGATACGCAGTATTTT. It codes for CASSLSRGAPDTQYF. The V gene is TRBV7-6, the J gene TRBJ2-3, with a tentative D call TRBD2 (7 bases). Trimming took 3 bases from V and 4 from J, leaving 14 bases between them. Per germline, CDR1 SGHVS and CDR2 FNYEAQ. The CDR3 totals 15 residues.

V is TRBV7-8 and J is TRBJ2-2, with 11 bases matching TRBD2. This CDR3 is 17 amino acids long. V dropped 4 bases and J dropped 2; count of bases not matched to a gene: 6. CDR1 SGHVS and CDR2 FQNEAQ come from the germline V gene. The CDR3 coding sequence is TGTGCCAGCAGCTCCAGGACTAGCGGGTATAACACCGGGGAGCTGTTTTTT. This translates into CASSSRTSGYNTGELFF.

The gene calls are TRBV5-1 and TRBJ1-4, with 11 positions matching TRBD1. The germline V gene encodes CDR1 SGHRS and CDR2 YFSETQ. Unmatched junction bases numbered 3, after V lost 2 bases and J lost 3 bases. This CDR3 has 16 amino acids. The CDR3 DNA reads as TGCGCCAGCAGCTTAGGGGACAGGGGGTCTAATGAAAAACTGTTTTTT. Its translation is CASSLGDRGSNEKLFF.

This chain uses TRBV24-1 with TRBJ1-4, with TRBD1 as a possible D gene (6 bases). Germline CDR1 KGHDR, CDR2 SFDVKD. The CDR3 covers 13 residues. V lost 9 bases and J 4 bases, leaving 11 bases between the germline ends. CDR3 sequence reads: CATRDTNNEKLFF. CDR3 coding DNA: TGTGCCACCCGGGACACGAATAATGAAAAACTGTTTTTT.

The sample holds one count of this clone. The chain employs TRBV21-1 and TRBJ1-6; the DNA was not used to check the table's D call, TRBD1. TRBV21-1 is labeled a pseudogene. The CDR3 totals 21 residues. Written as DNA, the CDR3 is TGTGCCAGCAGCAAAGTAAATGGGGGACAGACGCAAAGCTCCTATAATTCACCCCTCCACTTT. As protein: CASSKVNGGQTQSSYNSPLHF.

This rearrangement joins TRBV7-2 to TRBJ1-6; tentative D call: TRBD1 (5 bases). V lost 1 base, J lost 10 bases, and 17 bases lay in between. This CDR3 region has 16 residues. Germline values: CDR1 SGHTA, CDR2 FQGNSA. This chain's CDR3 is CASSLVDLSTASPLHF. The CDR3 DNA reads TGTGCCAGCAGCTTAGTCGATTTATCGACAGCCTCACCCCTCCACTTT.

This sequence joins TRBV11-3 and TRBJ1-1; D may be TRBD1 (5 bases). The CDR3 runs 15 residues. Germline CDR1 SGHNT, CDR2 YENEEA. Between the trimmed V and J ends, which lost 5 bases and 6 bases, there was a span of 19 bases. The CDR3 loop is CASSAPGRVGPEAFF. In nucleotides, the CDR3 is TGTGCCAGCAGCGCCCCAGGGAGGGTCGGACCTGAAGCTTTCTTT.

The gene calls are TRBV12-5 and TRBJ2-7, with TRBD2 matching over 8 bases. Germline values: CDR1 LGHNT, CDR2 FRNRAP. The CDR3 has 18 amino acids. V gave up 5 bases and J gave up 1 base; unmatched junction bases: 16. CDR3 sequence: CASGGLTLSGGPSYEQYF. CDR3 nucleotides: TGTGCTAGTGGTGGGCTGACATTAAGCGGGGGTCCTTCCTACGAGCAGTACTTC.

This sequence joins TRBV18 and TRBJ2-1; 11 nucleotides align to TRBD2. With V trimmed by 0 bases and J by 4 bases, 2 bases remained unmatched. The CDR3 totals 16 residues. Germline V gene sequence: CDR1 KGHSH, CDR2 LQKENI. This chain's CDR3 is CASSPPTSGDYNEQFF. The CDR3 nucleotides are TGTGCCAGCTCACCACCGACTAGCGGGGATTACAATGAGCAGTTCTTC.

CDR3 in DNA: TGTGCCACCAGTGATGCGGACAGGTTTTACAATCAGCCCCAGCATTTT. Amino acid sequence: CATSDADRFYNQPQHF. The rearrangement links TRBV24-1 to TRBJ1-5; the match to TRBD1 covers 7 bases. The V and J ends lost 3 bases and 3 bases, in that order; junction bases with no gene match: 7. The CDR3 is made up of 16 amino acids. Germline V gene sequence: CDR1 KGHDR, CDR2 SFDVKD.

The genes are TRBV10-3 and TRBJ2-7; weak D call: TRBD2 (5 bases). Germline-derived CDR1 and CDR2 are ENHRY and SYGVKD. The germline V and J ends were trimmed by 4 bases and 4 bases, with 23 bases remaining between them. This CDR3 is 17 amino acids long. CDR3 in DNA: TGTGCCATCAGTGTGAGGGTCCCCACCGAGAACATATACGAGCAGTACTTC. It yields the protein CAISVRVPTENIYEQYF.

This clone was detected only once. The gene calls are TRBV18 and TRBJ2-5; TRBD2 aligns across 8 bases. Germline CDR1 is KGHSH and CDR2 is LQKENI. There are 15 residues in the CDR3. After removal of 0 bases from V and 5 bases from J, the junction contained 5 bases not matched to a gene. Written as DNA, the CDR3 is TGTGCCAGCTCACCACCTAGCGGGACGTGGGAGACCCAGTACTTC. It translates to CASSPPSGTWETQYF.

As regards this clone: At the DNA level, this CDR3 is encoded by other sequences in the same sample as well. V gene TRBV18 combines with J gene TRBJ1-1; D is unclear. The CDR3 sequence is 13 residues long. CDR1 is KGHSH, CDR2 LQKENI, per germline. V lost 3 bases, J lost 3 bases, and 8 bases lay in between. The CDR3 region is CASSPPGDTEAFF. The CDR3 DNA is TGTGCCAGCTCACCCCCCGGGGACACTGAAGCTTTCTTT.

CDR3 sequence: CASSLLSNSPLHF. CDR3 DNA: TGTGCCAGCAGCTTGTTGAGCAATTCACCCCTCCACTTT. The chain is built from TRBV5-6 and TRBJ1-6; D call uncertain. Trimming stripped 1 base from V and 7 bases from J, with 6 bases between. CDR3 size: 13 residues. Germline CDR1 reads SGHDT; CDR2 reads YYEEEE.

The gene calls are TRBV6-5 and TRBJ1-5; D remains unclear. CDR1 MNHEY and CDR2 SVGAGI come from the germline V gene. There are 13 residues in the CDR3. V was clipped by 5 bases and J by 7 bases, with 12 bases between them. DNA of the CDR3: TGTGCCAGCAGTCCGGACTTACTACAGCCCCAGCATTTT. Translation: CASSPDLLQPQHF.

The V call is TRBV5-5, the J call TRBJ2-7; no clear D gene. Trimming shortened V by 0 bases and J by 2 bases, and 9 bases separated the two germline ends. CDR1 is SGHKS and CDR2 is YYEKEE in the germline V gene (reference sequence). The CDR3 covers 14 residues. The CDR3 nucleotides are TGTGCCAGCAGCTTGGGCTCAGGAACCTACGAGCAGTACTTC. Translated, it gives CASSLGSGTYEQYF. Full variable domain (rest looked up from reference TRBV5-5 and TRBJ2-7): DAGVTQSPTHLIKTRGQQVTLRCSPISGHKSVSWYQQVLGQGPQFIFQYYEKEERGRGNFPDRFSARQFPNYSSELNVNALLLGDSALYLCASSLGSGTYEQYFGPGTRLTVT.

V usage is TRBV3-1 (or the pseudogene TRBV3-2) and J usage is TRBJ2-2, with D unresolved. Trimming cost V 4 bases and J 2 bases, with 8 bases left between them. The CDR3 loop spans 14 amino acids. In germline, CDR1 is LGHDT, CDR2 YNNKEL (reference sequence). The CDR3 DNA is TGTGCCAGCAGCCCACAGCTAAACACCGGGGAGCTGTTTTTT. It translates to CASSPQLNTGELFF.

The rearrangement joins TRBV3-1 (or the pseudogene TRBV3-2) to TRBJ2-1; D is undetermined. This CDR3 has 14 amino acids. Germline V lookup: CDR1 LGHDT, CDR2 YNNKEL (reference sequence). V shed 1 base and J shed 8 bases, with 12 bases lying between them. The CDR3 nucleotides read TGTGCCAGCAGCCAAGTGGCTAGTAGGTATGAGCAGTTCTTC. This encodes CASSQVASRYEQFF.

CDR3 nucleotides: TGCGCCAGCAGCTCGGACTCGAGTCCAACCTTC. As protein: CASSSDSSPTF. The rearrangement uses TRBV5-1 and TRBJ1-2; D gene unclear. Germline loops: CDR1 SGHRS, CDR2 YFSETQ. The CDR3 runs to 11 residues. The ends were cut back, 3 bases at V and 14 bases at J, with 14 bases in the middle.

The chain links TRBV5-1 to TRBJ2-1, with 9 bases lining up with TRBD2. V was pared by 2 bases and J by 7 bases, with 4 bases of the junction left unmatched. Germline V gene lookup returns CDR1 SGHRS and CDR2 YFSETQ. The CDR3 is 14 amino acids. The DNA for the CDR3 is TGCGCCAGCAGCTTTAGCGGGAGTTCGAATGAGCAGTTCTTC. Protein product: CASSFSGSSNEQFF. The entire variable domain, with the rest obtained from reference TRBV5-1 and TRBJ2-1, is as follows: KAGVTQTPRYLIKTRGQQVTLSCSPISGHRSVSWYQQTPGQGLQFLFEYFSETQRNKGNFPGRFSGRQFSNSRSEMNVSTLELGDSALYLCASSFSGSSNEQFFGPGTRLTVL.

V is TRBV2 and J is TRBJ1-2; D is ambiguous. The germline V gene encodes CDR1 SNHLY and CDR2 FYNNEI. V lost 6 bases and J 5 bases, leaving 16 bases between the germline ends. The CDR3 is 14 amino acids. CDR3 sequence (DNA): TGTGCCAGCAGCCGAGACAAGGGAGGTTATGGCTACACCTTC. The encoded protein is CASSRDKGGYGYTF. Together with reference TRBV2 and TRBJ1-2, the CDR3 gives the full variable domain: EPEVTQTPSHQVTQMGQEVILRCVPISNHLYFYWYRQILGQKVEFLVSFYNNEISEKSEIFDDQFSVERPDGSNFTLKIRSTKLEDSAMYFCASSRDKGGYGYTFGSGTRLTVV.

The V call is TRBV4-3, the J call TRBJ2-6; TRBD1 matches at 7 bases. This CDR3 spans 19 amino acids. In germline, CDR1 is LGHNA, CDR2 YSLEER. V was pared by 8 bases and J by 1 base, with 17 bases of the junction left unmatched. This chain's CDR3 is CASRRAVGTENSGANVLTF. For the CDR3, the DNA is TGCGCCAGCCGAAGGGCAGTAGGGACAGAGAATTCTGGGGCCAACGTCCTGACTTTC.

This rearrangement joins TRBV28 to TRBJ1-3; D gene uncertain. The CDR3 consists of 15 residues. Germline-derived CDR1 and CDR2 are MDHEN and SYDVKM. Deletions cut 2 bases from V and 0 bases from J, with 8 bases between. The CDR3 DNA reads TGTGCCAGCAGTTTAGGGCGGGCCTCTGGAAACACCATATATTTT. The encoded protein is CASSLGRASGNTIYF.